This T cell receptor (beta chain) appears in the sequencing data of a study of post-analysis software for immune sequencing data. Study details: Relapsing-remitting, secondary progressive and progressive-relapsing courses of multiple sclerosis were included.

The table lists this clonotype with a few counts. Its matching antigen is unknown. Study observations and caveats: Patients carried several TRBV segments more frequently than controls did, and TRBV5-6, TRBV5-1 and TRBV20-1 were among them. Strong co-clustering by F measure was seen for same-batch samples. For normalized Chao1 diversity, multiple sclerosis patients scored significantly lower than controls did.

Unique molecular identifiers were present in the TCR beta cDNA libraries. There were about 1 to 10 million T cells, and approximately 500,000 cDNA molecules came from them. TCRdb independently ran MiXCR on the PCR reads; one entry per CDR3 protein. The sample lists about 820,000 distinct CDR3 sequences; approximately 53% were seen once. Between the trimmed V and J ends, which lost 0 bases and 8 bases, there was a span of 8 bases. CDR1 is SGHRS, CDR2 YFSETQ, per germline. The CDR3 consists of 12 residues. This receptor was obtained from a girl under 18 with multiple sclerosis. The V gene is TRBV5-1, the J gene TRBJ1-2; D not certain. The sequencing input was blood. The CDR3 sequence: CASSLGVRGYTF. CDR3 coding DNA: TGCGCCAGCAGCTTGGGGGTTCGGGGCTACACCTTC.